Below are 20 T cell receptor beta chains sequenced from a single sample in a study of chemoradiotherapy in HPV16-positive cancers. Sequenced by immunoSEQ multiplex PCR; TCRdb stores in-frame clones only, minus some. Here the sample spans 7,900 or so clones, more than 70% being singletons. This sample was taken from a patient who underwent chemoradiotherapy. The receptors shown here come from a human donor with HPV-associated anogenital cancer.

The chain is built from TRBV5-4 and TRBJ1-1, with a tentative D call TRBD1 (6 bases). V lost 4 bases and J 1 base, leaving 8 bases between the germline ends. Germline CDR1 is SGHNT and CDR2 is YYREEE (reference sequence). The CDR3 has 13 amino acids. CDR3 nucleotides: TGTGCCAGCAGCACGACAGGGAACACTGAAGCTTTCTTT. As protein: CASSTTGNTEAFF. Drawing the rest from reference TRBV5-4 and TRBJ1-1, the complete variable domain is ETGVTQSPTHLIKTRGQQVTLRCSSQSGHNTVSWYQQALGQGPQFIFQYYREEENGRGNFPPRFSGLQFPNYSSELNVNALELDDSALYLCASSTTGNTEAFFGQGTRLTVV.

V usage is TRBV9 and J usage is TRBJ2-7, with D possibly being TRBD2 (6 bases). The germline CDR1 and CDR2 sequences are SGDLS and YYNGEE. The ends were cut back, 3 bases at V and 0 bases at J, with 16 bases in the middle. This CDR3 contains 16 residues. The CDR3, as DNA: TGTGCCAGCAGCGCCGGGACTGCCGCTAACTCCTACGAGCAGTACTTC. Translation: CASSAGTAANSYEQYF.

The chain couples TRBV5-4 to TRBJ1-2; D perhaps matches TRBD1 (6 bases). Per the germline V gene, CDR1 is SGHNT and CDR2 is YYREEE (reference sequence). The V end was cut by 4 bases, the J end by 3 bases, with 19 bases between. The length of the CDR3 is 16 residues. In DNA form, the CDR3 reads TGTGCCAGCAGCGTGGCCCGGCAGGGGCCCCACTATGGCTACACCTTC. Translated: CASSVARQGPHYGYTF.

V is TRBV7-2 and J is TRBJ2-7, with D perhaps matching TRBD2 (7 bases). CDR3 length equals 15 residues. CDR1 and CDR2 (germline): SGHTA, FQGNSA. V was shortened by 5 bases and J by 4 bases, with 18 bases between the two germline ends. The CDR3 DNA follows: TGTGCCAGCAGCCCTAGGGGGGGGCAAGGGTACGAGCAGTACTTC. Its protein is CASSPRGGQGYEQYF. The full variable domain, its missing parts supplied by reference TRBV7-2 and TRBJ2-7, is GAGVSQSPSNKVTEKGKDVELRCDPISGHTALYWYRQSLGQGLEFLIYFQGNSAPDKSGLPSDRFSAERTGGSVSTLTIQRTQQEDSAVYLCASSPRGGQGYEQYFGPGTRLTVT.

CDR3 sequence: CASTSSGSPETQYF. The CDR3 DNA follows: TGTGCCAGCACTTCTTCCGGGAGCCCAGAGACCCAGTACTTC. The chain combines TRBV6-1 with TRBJ2-5; TRBD2 might be the D (6 bases). The CDR3 is 14 residues long. V lost 7 bases and J lost 4, with 16 bases in between. CDR1 and CDR2 (germline): MNHNS, SASEGT.

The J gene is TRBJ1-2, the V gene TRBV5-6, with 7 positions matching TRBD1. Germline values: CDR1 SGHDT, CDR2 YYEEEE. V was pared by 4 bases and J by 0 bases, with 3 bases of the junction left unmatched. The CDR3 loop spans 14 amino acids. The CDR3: CASSRDRPNYGYTF. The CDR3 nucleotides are TGTGCCAGCAGCAGGGACAGACCTAACTATGGCTACACCTTC.

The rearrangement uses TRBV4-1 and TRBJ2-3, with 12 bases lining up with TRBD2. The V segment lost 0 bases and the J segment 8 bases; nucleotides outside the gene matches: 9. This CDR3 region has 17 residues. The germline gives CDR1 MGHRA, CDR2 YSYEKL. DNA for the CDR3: TGCGCCAGCAGCCAAGAGGCTAGCGGGAGGGCCTCGGGTACGCAGTATTTT. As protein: CASSQEASGRASGTQYF.

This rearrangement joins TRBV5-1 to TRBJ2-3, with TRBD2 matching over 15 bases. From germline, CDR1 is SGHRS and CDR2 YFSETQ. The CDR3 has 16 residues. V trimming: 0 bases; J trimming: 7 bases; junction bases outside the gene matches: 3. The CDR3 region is CASSLAGLAGGNTQYF. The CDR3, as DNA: TGCGCCAGCAGCTTGGCCGGACTAGCGGGGGGGAATACGCAGTATTTT.

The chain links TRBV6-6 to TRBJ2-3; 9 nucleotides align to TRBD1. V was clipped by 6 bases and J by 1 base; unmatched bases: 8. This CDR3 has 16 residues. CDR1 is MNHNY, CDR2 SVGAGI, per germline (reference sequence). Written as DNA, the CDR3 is TGTGCCAGCAGCTACAGGGGGCGCCGGGGCACAGATACGCAGTATTTT. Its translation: CASSYRGRRGTDTQYF.

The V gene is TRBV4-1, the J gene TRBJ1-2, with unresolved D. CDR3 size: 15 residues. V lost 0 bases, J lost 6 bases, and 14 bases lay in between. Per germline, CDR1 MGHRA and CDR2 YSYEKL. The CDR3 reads CASSQDGREGNGYTF. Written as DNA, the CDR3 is TGCGCCAGCAGCCAAGATGGCCGGGAAGGAAATGGCTACACCTTC.

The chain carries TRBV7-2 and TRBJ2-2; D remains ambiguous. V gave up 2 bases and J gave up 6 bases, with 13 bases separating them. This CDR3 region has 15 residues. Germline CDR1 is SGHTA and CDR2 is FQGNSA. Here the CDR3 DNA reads TGTGCCAGCAGCTTATTACCCCCCCCGGCCGGGGAGCTGTTTTTT. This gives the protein CASSLLPPPAGELFF.

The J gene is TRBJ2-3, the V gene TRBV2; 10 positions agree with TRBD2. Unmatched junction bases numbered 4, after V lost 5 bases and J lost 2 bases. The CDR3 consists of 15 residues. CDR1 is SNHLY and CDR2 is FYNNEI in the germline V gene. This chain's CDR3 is CASSRTSGYTDTQYF. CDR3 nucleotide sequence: TGTGCCAGCAGTCGGACTAGCGGATACACAGATACGCAGTATTTT.

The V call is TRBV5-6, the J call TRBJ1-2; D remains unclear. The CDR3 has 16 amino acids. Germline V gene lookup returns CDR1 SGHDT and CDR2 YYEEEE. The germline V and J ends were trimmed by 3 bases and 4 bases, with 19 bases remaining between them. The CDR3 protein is CASSSPTPTAPYGYTF. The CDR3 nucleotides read TGTGCCAGCAGCTCCCCTACCCCGACGGCACCCTATGGCTACACCTTC.

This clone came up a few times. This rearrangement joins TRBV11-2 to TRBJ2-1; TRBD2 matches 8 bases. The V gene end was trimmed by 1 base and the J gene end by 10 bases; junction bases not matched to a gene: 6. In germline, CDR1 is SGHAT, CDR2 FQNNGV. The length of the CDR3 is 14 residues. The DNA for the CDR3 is TGTGCCAGCAGCTTAGCCGAGACTAGCGCAGAGCAGTTCTTC. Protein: CASSLAETSAEQFF.

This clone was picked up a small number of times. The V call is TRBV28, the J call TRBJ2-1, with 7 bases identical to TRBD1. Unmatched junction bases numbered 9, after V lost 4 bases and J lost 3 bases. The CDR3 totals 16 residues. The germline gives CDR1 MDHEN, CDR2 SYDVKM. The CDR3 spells CASSYTMTGYYNEQFF. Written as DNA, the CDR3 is TGTGCCAGCAGTTACACTATGACAGGGTACTACAATGAGCAGTTCTTC.

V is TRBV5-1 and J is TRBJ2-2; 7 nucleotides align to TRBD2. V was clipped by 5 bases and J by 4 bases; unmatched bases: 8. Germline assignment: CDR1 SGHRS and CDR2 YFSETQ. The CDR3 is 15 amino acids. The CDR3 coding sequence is TGCGCCAGCAGGGGTAGCGGGCGGCGCACCGGGGAGCTGTTTTTT. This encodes CASRGSGRRTGELFF.

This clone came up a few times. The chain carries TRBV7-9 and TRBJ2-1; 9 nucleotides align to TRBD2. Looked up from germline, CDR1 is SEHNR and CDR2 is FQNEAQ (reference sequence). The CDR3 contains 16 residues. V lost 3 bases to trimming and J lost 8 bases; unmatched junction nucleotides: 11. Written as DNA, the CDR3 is TGTGCCAGCAGCTTGAGAGCGGGAGGCAAGGAGGATGAGCAGTTCTTC. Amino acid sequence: CASSLRAGGKEDEQFF.

The CDR3 region has the DNA TGTGCCAGTAGGGGACAGGGTCTAGGGCCCCAGCATTTT. Its protein is CASRGQGLGPQHF. The rearrangement links TRBV19 to TRBJ1-5, with 9 positions matching TRBD1. Germline V lookup: CDR1 LNHDA, CDR2 SQIVND (reference sequence). This CDR3 has 13 amino acids. V was clipped by 6 bases and J by 9 bases; unmatched bases: 6.

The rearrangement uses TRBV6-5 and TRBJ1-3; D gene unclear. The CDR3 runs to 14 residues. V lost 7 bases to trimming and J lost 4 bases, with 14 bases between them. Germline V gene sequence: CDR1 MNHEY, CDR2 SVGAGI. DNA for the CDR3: TGTGCCAGCAAGTGGGCCGGCGGGGGAAACACCATATATTTT. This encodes CASKWAGGGNTIYF.

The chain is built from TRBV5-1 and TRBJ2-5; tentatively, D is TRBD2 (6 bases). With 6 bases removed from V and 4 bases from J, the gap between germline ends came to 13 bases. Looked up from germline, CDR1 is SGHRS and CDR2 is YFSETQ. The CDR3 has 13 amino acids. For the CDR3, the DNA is TGCGCCAGCAATTACGGGGGAGGAGAGACCCAGTACTTC. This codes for CASNYGGGETQYF. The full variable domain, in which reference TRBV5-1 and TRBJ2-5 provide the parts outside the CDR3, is KAGVTQTPRYLIKTRGQQVTLSCSPISGHRSVSWYQQTPGQGLQFLFEYFSETQRNKGNFPGRFSGRQFSNSRSEMNVSTLELGDSALYLCASNYGGGETQYFGPGTRLLVL.